The source of this T cell receptor beta chain is a study of vaccination and CD4 T cells after COVID-19. This clonotype was observed a handful of times. What it recognizes is unknown. The CDR3 is 17 residues long. Germline V CDR1 and CDR2: MDHEN, SYDVKM. V lost 2 bases to trimming and J lost 3 bases; unmatched junction nucleotides: 9. Treatment denoted: approximately 10-day PBMC culture with coronavirus spike peptide pools or control peptides (ViraFEST assay). Sequencing of DNA taken from cultured CD4+ T cells relied on the Oncomine TCR Beta short-read assay. A single record per CDR3 protein comes from TCRdb applying MiXCR to the PCR reads. Counted here are 10,000 to 11,000 distinct CDR3 sequences, around 23% occurring once; the ten biggest clones make up about 24%.

V and J are TRBV28 and TRBJ1-5; 8 nucleotides align to TRBD1. This sample comprised CD4+ T cells from blood, cultured in vitro, obtained after SARS-CoV-2 vaccination. This clonotype was obtained from a human donor who had recovered from COVID-19. In DNA, the CDR3 is TGTGCCAGCAGTTTACCAGGGGGCCAAGGGACCAATCAGCCCCAGCATTTT. Its translation is CASSLPGGQGTNQPQHF.